This TCR beta chain is from a study of beta chain features in type 1 diabetes. Study-wide background: The patients were much like the healthy donors in age, gender and cell yields.

The authors sorted CD4+ naive, central memory, regulatory and stem cell-like memory cells via CD45RO/CCR7/CD25/CD127/CD95/CD27. General study results and limits: Moderately but significantly shorter TCRB CDR3s were found in Type 1 diabetes patients in all four CD4+ subsets. Individuals with type 1 diabetes displayed fewer insertions and more deletions at VDJ junctions.

Germline V lookup: CDR1 SEHNR, CDR2 FQNEAQ (reference sequence). The V and J ends lost 1 base and 4 bases respectively, with 13 bases between them. This CDR3 region has 15 residues. Of the isolated RNA, all was reverse transcribed, and so the sequenced material was expressed TCRB transcripts. Sequencing used immunoSEQ multiplex PCR; TCRdb keeps in-frame clones, though not all of them. The sample has about 650,000 clones, 9.5% to 15% seen once. A note on this clone: The antigen is not known.

The receptor's source is a man younger than 45 with type 1 diabetes. The sequenced sample consisted of naive CD4+ T cells from blood. The chain couples TRBV7-9 to TRBJ1-2; D possibly corresponds to TRBD1 (5 bases). CDR3 sequence: CASSLGGVGIYGYTF. CDR3 DNA: TGTGCCAGCAGCTTAGGGGGCGTTGGGATCTATGGCTACACCTTC.